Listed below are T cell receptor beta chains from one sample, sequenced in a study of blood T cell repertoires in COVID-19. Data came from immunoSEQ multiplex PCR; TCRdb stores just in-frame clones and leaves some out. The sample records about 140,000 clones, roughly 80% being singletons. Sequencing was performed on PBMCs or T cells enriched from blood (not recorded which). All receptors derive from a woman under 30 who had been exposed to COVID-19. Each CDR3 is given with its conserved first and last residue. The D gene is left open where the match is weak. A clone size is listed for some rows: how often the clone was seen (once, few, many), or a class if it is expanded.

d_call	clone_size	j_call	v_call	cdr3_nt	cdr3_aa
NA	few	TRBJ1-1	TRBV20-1	TGCAGTCCCCCTAGTCTTTCTGAAGCTTTCTTT	CSPPSLSEAFF
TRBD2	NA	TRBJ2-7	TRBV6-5	TGTGCCAGCAGTCCTCTATCTAGCGGGACCTACGAGCAGTACTTC	CASSPLSSGTYEQYF
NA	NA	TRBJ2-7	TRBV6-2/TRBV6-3	TGTGCCAGCAGTTACTCGAGCGGTCGGGTCCGCTACGAGCAGTACTTC	CASSYSSGRVRYEQYF
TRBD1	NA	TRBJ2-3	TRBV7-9	TGTGCCAGCAGCTTCCATCAGGGGGGCACAGATACGCAGTATTTT	CASSFHQGGTDTQYF
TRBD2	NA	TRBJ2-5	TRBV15	TGTGCCACCAGCTTCCTAGCGGGTATACAAGAGACCCAGTACTTC	CATSFLAGIQETQYF
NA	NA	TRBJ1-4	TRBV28	TGTGCCAGCAGTTTTGACAGCACAACTAATGAAAAACTGTTTTTT	CASSFDSTTNEKLFF
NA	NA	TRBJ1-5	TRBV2	TGTGCCAGCAGTGACAGGGTCCAGCCCCAGCATTTT	CASSDRVQPQHF
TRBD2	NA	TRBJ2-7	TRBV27	TGTGCCAGCAGCGCGAGGACTAGCTTTCGCGACGAGCAGTACTTC	CASSARTSFRDEQYF
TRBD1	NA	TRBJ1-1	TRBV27	TGTGCCAGCAGTTTGACAGGGGGCCGGACTGAAGCTTTCTTT	CASSLTGGRTEAFF
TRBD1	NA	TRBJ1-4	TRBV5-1	TGCGCCAGCAGCCAGGGACAGACCCGGGGTGAAAAACTGTTTTTT	CASSQGQTRGEKLFF
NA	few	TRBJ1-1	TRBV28	TGTGCCAGCTCCATGGGACAGAACACTGAAGCTTTCTTT	CASSMGQNTEAFF